What follows are 30 T cell receptor beta chains derived from one specimen sequenced in a study of blood T cell repertoires in COVID-19. TCRdb's copy holds only in-frame clones and misses some; the assay was immunoSEQ multiplex PCR. In the table there are over 250,000 clones, more than 85% of which are singletons. The sequenced sample was peripheral blood. Receptor source: a person aged 18 to 29 with COVID-19, enrolled during active disease.

The V gene is TRBV18, the J gene TRBJ1-2, with D uncertain. V shed 2 bases and J shed 0 bases, with 7 bases lying between them. From germline, CDR1 is KGHSH and CDR2 LQKENI. The CDR3 runs 14 residues. As DNA, the CDR3 is TGTGCCAGCTCACCAAATCCGTCTAACTATGGCTACACCTTC. It is translated as CASSPNPSNYGYTF. Looking up the rest from reference TRBV18 and TRBJ1-2 gives the full variable domain: NAGVMQNPRHLVRRRGQEARLRCSPMKGHSHVYWYRQLPEEGLKFMVYLQKENIIDESGMPKERFSAEFPKEGPSILRIQQVVRGDSAAYFCASSPNPSNYGYTFGSGTRLTVV.

This chain links TRBV6-4 with TRBJ2-1, with D possibly TRBD2 on 6 matching bases. With 5 bases removed from V and 6 bases from J, the gap between germline ends came to 17 bases. In germline, CDR1 is MRHNA, CDR2 SNTAGT. This CDR3 is built from 15 residues. In nucleotides, the CDR3 is TGTGCCAGCAGTATATCGAGCGGGCCAGGCAATGAGCAGTTCTTC. Its translation: CASSISSGPGNEQFF.

This chain links TRBV11-2 with TRBJ2-3, with 11 bases lining up with TRBD2. V was clipped by 6 bases and J by 5 bases; unmatched bases: 7. CDR3 length: 15 residues. CDR1 is SGHAT, CDR2 FQNNGV, per germline. This chain's CDR3 is CASRRPGLAEDTQYF. DNA for the CDR3: TGTGCCAGCAGACGACCGGGACTAGCGGAAGATACGCAGTATTTT. The variable domain in full, with the rest retrieved from reference TRBV11-2 and TRBJ2-3, is EAGVAQSPRYKIIEKRQSVAFWCNPISGHATLYWYQQILGQGPKLLIQFQNNGVVDDSQLPKDRFSAERLKGVDSTLKIQPAKLEDSAVYLCASRRPGLAEDTQYFGPGTRLTVL.

The chain links TRBV4-2 to TRBJ1-1; D call uncertain. This CDR3 is built from 15 residues. CDR1 LGHNA and CDR2 YNFKEQ come from the germline V gene. V lost 2 bases to trimming and J lost 5 bases, with 15 bases between them. The CDR3 reads CASSQLDSLRTEAFF. CDR3 nucleotide sequence: TGTGCCAGCAGCCAATTAGACTCTTTGAGAACTGAAGCTTTCTTT.

V is TRBV5-1 and J is TRBJ2-2; D unclear. CDR1 SGHRS and CDR2 YFSETQ come from the germline V gene. Deletions cut 2 bases from V and 3 bases from J, with 11 bases between. The CDR3 consists of 15 residues. The CDR3 region is CASSFRSSDTGELFF. For the CDR3, the DNA is TGCGCCAGCAGCTTCCGAAGTTCGGACACCGGGGAGCTGTTTTTT.

The V call is TRBV19, the J call TRBJ2-1, with 9 bases that match TRBD2. This CDR3 contains 15 residues. The germline gives CDR1 LNHDA, CDR2 SQIVND (reference sequence). V was pared by 3 bases and J by 4 bases, with 4 bases of the junction left unmatched. The CDR3 DNA sequence: TGTGCCAGTAGTATGGTTCTAGCGGGATACAATGAGCAGTTCTTC. Translated, it gives CASSMVLAGYNEQFF.

The genes are TRBV28 and TRBJ2-7; TRBD2 is a possible D gene (5 bases). The CDR3 length is 13 residues. V lost 6 bases to trimming and J lost 3 bases, with 12 bases between them. Germline CDR1 MDHEN, CDR2 SYDVKM. The CDR3 DNA is TGTGCCAGCAGCTCAGGACTGAGCTACGAGCAGTACTTC. It specifies CASSSGLSYEQYF.

The chain combines TRBV6-2 or TRBV6-3 with TRBJ2-5; 11 bases line up with TRBD2. This CDR3 is 15 amino acids long. J lost 4 bases, V lost 6 bases, and 7 bases had no gene match. Germline CDR1 MNHEY, CDR2 SVGEGT. The CDR3: CASSIRGLAGETQYF. DNA for the CDR3: TGTGCCAGCAGCATACGAGGACTAGCGGGAGAGACCCAGTACTTC.

The chain joins TRBV4-3 to TRBJ2-2; 9 bases map to TRBD2. The CDR3 runs to 18 residues. J was trimmed by 7 bases and V by 0 bases; bases with no gene match: 12. Germline assignment: CDR1 LGHNA and CDR2 YSLEER. The CDR3 DNA reads TGCGCCAGCAGCCAAGATACCCAAGCGGGAGGAGTTGGCGGGGAGCTGTTTTTT. As protein: CASSQDTQAGGVGGELFF.

The rearrangement uses TRBV27 and TRBJ2-5, with 8 bases matching TRBD1. The trim removed 6 bases at V and 5 bases at J, leaving 11 bases unmatched. CDR3 length equals 15 residues. Germline CDR1 is MNHEY and CDR2 is SMNVEV (reference sequence). CDR3 sequence: CASSGGQAWTETQYF. The DNA of the CDR3 is TGTGCCAGCAGCGGGGGACAGGCCTGGACGGAGACCCAGTACTTC.

The V gene is TRBV4-2, the J gene TRBJ1-6; no definite D call. Trimming left V 1 base short and J 5 bases short, with 6 bases between. This CDR3 contains 14 residues. Looked up from germline, CDR1 is LGHNA and CDR2 is YNFKEQ. The chain's CDR3 is CASSQGADNSPLHF. Written as DNA, the CDR3 is TGTGCCAGCAGCCAAGGTGCAGATAATTCACCCCTCCACTTT.

The chain couples TRBV5-3 to TRBJ2-7; D is possibly TRBD1 (5 bases). TRBV5-3 is labeled an ORF, and its function is uncertain. CDR3 length equals 14 residues. V gave up 4 bases and J gave up 4 bases, with 15 bases separating them. The CDR3 DNA is TGTGCCAGAAGCCATACAGGTGGTTGGTACGAGCAGTACTTC. Residues: CARSHTGGWYEQYF.

This clone was seen just once. This chain connects TRBV5-1 to TRBJ2-4; 8 bases match TRBD2. Per germline, CDR1 SGHRS and CDR2 YFSETQ. The CDR3 is 14 amino acids. V was pared by 6 bases and J by 2 bases, with 4 bases of the junction left unmatched. The CDR3 sequence is CASKSGGPKNIQYF. The CDR3 nucleotides are TGCGCCAGCAAATCGGGAGGGCCCAAAAACATTCAGTACTTC.

The J gene is TRBJ2-1, the V gene TRBV24-1; 13 bases line up with TRBD2. In germline, CDR1 is KGHDR, CDR2 SFDVKD. CDR3 length: 16 residues. The J segment lost 4 bases and the V segment lost 4 bases, leaving 3 bases of the junction unmatched. The CDR3 coding sequence is TGTGCCACCAGTGACGGACTAGCGGGGGTTTACAATGAGCAGTTCTTC. It is translated as CATSDGLAGVYNEQFF.

The V and J genes are TRBV7-8 and TRBJ1-2; D call uncertain. CDR1 SGHVS and CDR2 FQNEAQ come from the germline V gene. There are 13 residues in the CDR3. V dropped 1 base and J dropped 7 bases, with 10 bases sitting between them. The CDR3 reads CASSLEGGSGYTF. The CDR3 nucleotides are TGTGCCAGCAGCTTAGAGGGAGGTAGTGGCTACACCTTC.

This clone showed up just a few times. V and J are TRBV5-5 and TRBJ1-5, with D possibly being TRBD1 (5 bases). Germline CDR1 reads SGHKS; CDR2 reads YYEKEE (reference sequence). V was clipped by 3 bases and J by 7 bases, with 14 bases between them. The CDR3 is made up of 14 amino acids. The DNA of the CDR3 is TGTGCCAGCAGCTCCGCCGGAGGGACCCAGCCCCAGCATTTT. Protein product: CASSSAGGTQPQHF.

As to this clone: At the DNA level, this CDR3 is encoded by other sequences in the same sample as well. The chain has TRBV12-3 or TRBV12-4 and TRBJ2-7; a possible D gene is TRBD2 (6 bases). The CDR3 is 12 residues long. Trimming stripped 3 bases from V and 4 bases from J, with 7 bases between. DNA for the CDR3: TGTGCCAGCAGTTTCGGAGGGTACGAGCAGTACTTC. Amino acids: CASSFGGYEQYF.

The chain has TRBV4-1 and TRBJ2-7; 12 bases match TRBD2. V dropped 4 bases and J dropped 5; count of bases not matched to a gene: 6. The CDR3 is 15 amino acids. CDR1 is MGHRA, CDR2 YSYEKL, per germline. CDR3 sequence reads: CASSPRLAGVHEQYF. The CDR3, as DNA: TGCGCCAGCAGCCCCCGACTAGCGGGAGTCCACGAGCAGTACTTC.

This chain connects TRBV2 to TRBJ2-5, with TRBD2 matching 10 bases. Trimming at V came to 7 bases and at J to 4 bases, leaving 6 bases not matched to a gene. Germline-derived CDR1 and CDR2 are SNHLY and FYNNEI. The CDR3 contains 14 residues. CDR3 region: CASKRVAGGETQYF. The CDR3 bases are TGTGCCAGCAAGAGGGTAGCGGGAGGAGAGACCCAGTACTTC.

The chain couples TRBV5-1 to TRBJ2-7; 13 bases are shared with TRBD2. Losses at the gene ends were 2 bases for V and 5 bases for J; bases not matched to a gene: 7. CDR3 length equals 16 residues. Germline V lookup: CDR1 SGHRS, CDR2 YFSETQ. The CDR3 sequence: CASSLNGLAGVDEQYF. The CDR3 DNA reads as TGCGCCAGCAGCTTAAATGGACTAGCGGGAGTAGACGAGCAGTACTTC.

Notes on this clone: Its ends do not fully match the called genes, so a read error is possible. The CDR3 nucleotides are TGCAGCGTGGGCCTTTTCACAGATACGCGGTATTTT. Translation: CSVGLFTDTRYF. The chain employs TRBV29-1 and TRBJ2-3; unclear D gene. Per the germline V gene, CDR1 is SQVTM and CDR2 is ANQGSEA. The CDR3 totals 12 residues.

The V call is TRBV27, the J call TRBJ2-7; TRBD1 aligns across 8 bases. CDR3 length: 14 amino acids. Per the germline V gene, CDR1 is MNHEY and CDR2 is SMNVEV (reference sequence). The V segment lost 7 bases and the J segment 2 bases; nucleotides outside the gene matches: 7. CDR3 sequence: CASKVQGVAYEQYF. The CDR3, as DNA: TGTGCCAGCAAAGTACAGGGGGTCGCCTACGAGCAGTACTTC.

The chain uses TRBV29-1 and TRBJ2-7, with 8 bases identical to TRBD1. Germline V lookup: CDR1 SQVTM, CDR2 ANQGSEA. This CDR3 has 15 amino acids. V dropped 5 bases and J dropped 1; count of bases not matched to a gene: 10. CDR3: CSVLRPDRASYEQYF. The CDR3 nucleotides read TGCAGCGTTCTACGACCGGACAGGGCTTCCTACGAGCAGTACTTC.

This clone was detected a few times. The chain employs TRBV5-8 and TRBJ2-7, with 9 positions matching TRBD1. This CDR3 spans 15 amino acids. Germline lookup yields CDR1 SGHTS and CDR2 YDEGEE. Trimming cost V 0 bases and J 6 bases; bases outside gene matches: 7. This CDR3 reads CASSLVRTGEAEQYF. The CDR3 DNA follows: TGTGCCAGCAGCTTGGTCAGGACAGGGGAGGCCGAGCAGTACTTC.

There are a few counts of this clone. The DNA for the CDR3 is TGCGCCAGCAGCTCCTTACCCGTGAGTGATGAAAAACTGTTTTTT. It codes for CASSSLPVSDEKLFF. The V and J genes are TRBV5-1 and TRBJ1-4; no firm D call. There are 15 residues in the CDR3. With 3 bases removed from V and 6 bases from J, the gap between germline ends came to 15 bases. CDR1 is SGHRS and CDR2 is YFSETQ in the germline V gene.

This clone was observed a few times. The J gene is TRBJ1-1, the V gene TRBV11-1; D is unresolved. Trimming pared 2 bases from V and 0 bases from J, leaving 10 bases between. This CDR3 region has 15 residues. Germline V gives CDR1 SGHAT, CDR2 FQDESV (reference sequence). In DNA, the CDR3 is TGTGCCAGCAGCTTATTTCTGGCTTTGAACACTGAAGCTTTCTTT. It encodes CASSLFLALNTEAFF.

Remarks on this clone: The sample holds other DNA sequences that translate to the same CDR3. The genes are TRBV5-4 and TRBJ2-5; D not resolved. V lost 0 bases and J 2 bases, leaving 5 bases between the germline ends. Germline V gene lookup returns CDR1 SGHNT and CDR2 YYREEE (reference sequence). This CDR3 region has 13 residues. The chain's CDR3 is CASSLGQQETQYF. Here the CDR3 DNA reads TGTGCCAGCAGCTTGGGTCAGCAAGAGACCCAGTACTTC.

CDR3 sequence reads: CASSRDYTGELFF. The CDR3 region has the DNA TGTGCCAGCAGCCGCGACTACACCGGGGAGCTGTTTTTT. The J gene is TRBJ2-2, the V gene TRBV3-1 (or the pseudogene TRBV3-2), with D uncertain. CDR1 is LGHDT and CDR2 is YNNKEL in the germline V gene (reference sequence). Trimming removed 4 bases at V and 3 bases at J, with 6 bases between. The CDR3 covers 13 residues.

The genes are TRBV20-1 and TRBJ2-7; D remains ambiguous. Germline loops: CDR1 DFQATT, CDR2 SNEGSKA (reference sequence). The CDR3 loop spans 8 amino acids. The CDR3 DNA reads as TGCAGAGCGAACGAGCAGTACTTC. It is translated as CRANEQYF.

This chain connects TRBV5-4 to TRBJ1-1; 10 nucleotides align to TRBD1. The J segment lost 2 bases and the V segment lost 3 bases, leaving 7 bases of the junction unmatched. This CDR3 has 16 residues. CDR1 is SGHNT, CDR2 YYREEE, per germline (reference sequence). DNA of the CDR3: TGTGCCAGCAGCTCCCGGGACAGGGGAGATAACACTGAAGCTTTCTTT. Protein product: CASSSRDRGDNTEAFF.